Reported below is one T cell receptor (beta chain). The data originate from a study of blood T cell repertoires in COVID-19. Generated by immunoSEQ multiplex PCR, the TCRdb table keeps only in-frame clones and is missing some. Of about 150,000 clones listed, approximately 78% are singletons. The V and J ends lost 6 bases and 1 base, in that order; junction bases with no gene match: 14. The germline gives CDR1 MDHEN, CDR2 SYDVKM. This CDR3 has 18 residues. The genes are TRBV28 and TRBJ1-1, with 10 nucleotides matching TRBD1. This sequence originates from a woman between 45 and 65 years old who had recovered from COVID-19. Sequenced: PBMCs or T cells enriched from blood (not recorded which). This CDR3 reads CASRKALRTGGRNTEAFF. CDR3 bases: TGTGCCAGCAGGAAGGCTCTCCGGACAGGGGGTAGGAACACTGAAGCTTTCTTT.